These 7 T cell receptor beta chains originate from one sample sequenced in a study of regulatory T cells in long-lasting Graves disease. The time point is: newly diagnosed GD, antithyroid drugs for less than 3 months. PBMC-derived RNA was used for the TCR library. Library construction for TCR beta used iRepertoire HTBI primers and Arm-PCR of CDR3 regions. TCRdb redid the calling of the multiplex PCR reads with MiXCR, one entry per CDR3 protein. The table records 300,000 to 400,000 distinct CDR3 sequences, 15% of them present only once. This specimen was peripheral blood mononuclear cells (PBMCs), taken at new diagnosis, from a patient treated with antithyroid drugs. The receptors shown here come from a female donor with Graves disease.

This clonotype was found many times. The J gene is TRBJ1-1, the V gene TRBV6-2 or TRBV6-3, with 9 bases aligning to TRBD1. V trimming: 6 bases; J trimming: 3 bases; junction bases outside the gene matches: 14. Germline loops: CDR1 MNHEY, CDR2 SVGEGT. This CDR3 contains 17 residues. CDR3 loop: CASRYGQGLREDTEAFF. The CDR3 DNA follows: TGTGCCAGCAGATACGGACAGGGGTTAAGGGAGGACACTGAAGCTTTCTTT.

The V call is TRBV12-3 or TRBV12-4, the J call TRBJ1-5, with a possible D match to TRBD1 (5 bases). The CDR3 is made up of 15 amino acids. V lost 6 bases to trimming and J lost 2 bases, with 14 bases between them. This chain's CDR3 is CASSPERDGNQPQHF. The CDR3 DNA is TGTGCCAGCAGCCCGGAGCGGGACGGCAATCAGCCCCAGCATTTT.

The rearrangement links TRBV5-6 to TRBJ1-1, with 7 bases identical to TRBD1. The CDR3 covers 15 residues. The V gene end was trimmed by 4 bases and the J gene end by 6 bases; junction bases not matched to a gene: 12. The germline V gene encodes CDR1 SGHDT and CDR2 YYEEEE. CDR3 in DNA: TGTGCCAGCAGCGTAGGGGGCCAGCCTTACGCTGAAGCTTTCTTT. As protein: CASSVGGQPYAEAFF.

This clonotype was counted many times. CDR3 DNA sequence: TGTGCCAGCAGCCCAGGGGTAGGGGATTCACCCCTCCACTTT. Its protein product is CASSPGVGDSPLHF. V usage is TRBV9 and J usage is TRBJ1-6; weak D call: TRBD1 (6 bases). With 4 bases removed from V and 8 bases from J, the gap between germline ends came to 13 bases. The CDR3 contains 14 residues. Germline V gene lookup returns CDR1 SGDLS and CDR2 YYNGEE. The full variable domain, completed using reference TRBV9 and TRBJ1-6, is DSGVTQTPKHLITATGQRVTLRCSPRSGDLSVYWYQQSLDQGLQFLIQYYNGEERAKGNILERFSAQQFPDLHSELNLSSLELGDSALYFCASSPGVGDSPLHFGNGTRLTVT.

This clonotype came up a few times. In DNA form, the CDR3 reads TGTGCCAGCAGTCCCCCGGGACTAGCGGGCAATGAGCAGTTCTTC. Translating it yields CASSPPGLAGNEQFF. The rearrangement links TRBV28 to TRBJ2-1; 12 nucleotides align to TRBD2. V trimming: 5 bases; J trimming: 6 bases; junction bases outside the gene matches: 5. Germline V gene sequence: CDR1 MDHEN, CDR2 SYDVKM. The CDR3 has 15 amino acids. The full variable domain, rest sourced from reference TRBV28 and TRBJ2-1, is DVKVTQSSRYLVKRTGEKVFLECVQDMDHENMFWYRQDPGLGLRLIYFSYDVKMKEKGDIPEGYSVSREKKERFSLILESASTNQTSMYLCASSPPGLAGNEQFFGPGTRLTVL.

This clonotype has ten or more counts. The J gene is TRBJ2-7, the V gene TRBV30, with 7 bases identical to TRBD2. Losses at the gene ends were 0 bases for V and 6 bases for J; bases not matched to a gene: 8. The CDR3 is made up of 14 amino acids. Germline CDR1 and CDR2: GTSNPN and SVGIG (reference sequence). CDR3 sequence reads: CAWSVRTGGSEQYF. CDR3 bases: TGTGCCTGGAGTGTACGCACGGGGGGTTCCGAGCAGTACTTC.

This clonotype was counted ten times or more. V is TRBV12-3 or TRBV12-4 and J is TRBJ2-7; D is perhaps TRBD2 (7 bases). The CDR3 length is 13 residues. Trimming stripped 3 bases from V and 6 bases from J, with 12 bases between. This chain's CDR3 is CASSLLRGAEQYF. The CDR3 DNA reads as TGTGCCAGCAGTTTGCTCCGGGGGGCCGAGCAGTACTTC.